Below are 28 T cell receptor beta chains sequenced from a single sample in a study of Graves' ophthalmopathy and Graves' hyperthyroidism. RNA transcripts served as template for amplifying TCR beta CDR3 sequences. After a first-round RT-PCR with HTBI primers, a second-round multiplex PCR was run. TCRdb analysed the multiplex PCR reads with MiXCR anew, one entry per CDR3 protein. The profile shows approximately 160,000 distinct CDR3 sequences, around two fifths of them singletons. Sequenced input: peripheral blood. The receptors originated from a man aged 25-45 years with Graves' ophthalmopathy.

This clonotype was counted only a few times. The chain couples TRBV9 to TRBJ1-1; D unresolved. The CDR3 extends over 15 amino acids. Trimming shortened V by 2 bases and J by 3 bases, and 14 bases separated the two germline ends. Looked up from germline, CDR1 is SGDLS and CDR2 is YYNGEE. CDR3 DNA: TGTGCCAGCAGCGTCAGTTTAGAGGGTGACACTGAAGCTTTCTTT. Protein: CASSVSLEGDTEAFF.

This chain connects TRBV12-3 or TRBV12-4 to TRBJ2-7; TRBD1 agrees at 7 bases. The CDR3 spans 14 residues. Unmatched junction bases numbered 6, after V lost 1 base and J lost 6 bases. CDR3 coding DNA: TGTGCCAGCAGTTTAGGGAGACAGGGTGTCGAGCAGTACTTC. The encoded protein is CASSLGRQGVEQYF.

The chain carries TRBV7-2 and TRBJ2-5, with 10 nucleotides matching TRBD1. Germline loops: CDR1 SGHTA, CDR2 FQGNSA. Germline trimming cut 3 bases from V and 4 bases from J; bases unmatched to any gene: 2. The CDR3 totals 14 residues. CDR3 region: CASSLDRGIETQYF. The CDR3 nucleotides are TGTGCCAGCAGCTTGGACAGGGGGATAGAGACCCAGTACTTC.

V usage is TRBV6-2 or TRBV6-3 and J usage is TRBJ2-2; TRBD1 matches at 8 bases. There are 15 residues in the CDR3. CDR1 and CDR2 from the germline V gene are MNHEY and SVGEGT. The junction had 13 bases not matched to a gene; V was cut back by 10 bases and J by 6 bases. This CDR3 reads CATGETGAFAGELFF. CDR3 DNA: TGTGCCACGGGAGAGACAGGGGCGTTCGCCGGGGAGCTGTTTTTT.

The chain joins TRBV11-1 to TRBJ2-5; TRBD2 agrees at 14 bases. This CDR3 has 15 residues. Germline V gene sequence: CDR1 SGHAT, CDR2 FQDESV (reference sequence). With V trimmed by 8 bases and J by 6 bases, 8 bases remained unmatched. The CDR3 loop reads CASEPGTSGRQTQYF. The CDR3 DNA reads as TGTGCCAGCGAACCCGGGACTAGCGGGAGACAGACCCAGTACTTC.

Of note for this clonotype: A junction end diverges from the germline sequence, so it may reflect a read error. The J gene is TRBJ2-5, the V gene TRBV7-7; D possibly uses TRBD1 or TRBD2 (5 bases each). CDR1 is SSHAT, CDR2 FNYEAQ, per germline (reference sequence). The CDR3 loop spans 15 amino acids. The CDR3: CASSPYGTVQETQYF. The CDR3 DNA reads as TGTGCTAGCAGCCCATACGGGACGGTACAAGAGACCCAGTACTTC.

This clonotype was counted many times. The chain joins TRBV20-1 to TRBJ2-7; no reliable D call. Germline CDR1 DFQATT, CDR2 SNEGSKA (reference sequence). The CDR3 is 14 residues long. The germline V and J ends were trimmed by 3 bases and 2 bases, with 14 bases remaining between them. DNA for the CDR3: TGCAGTGCTAGCCCGCACCCTCCACCCTACGAGCAGTACTTC. Protein: CSASPHPPPYEQYF.

This clonotype has ten or more counts. The chain joins TRBV19 to TRBJ2-7; possible D gene TRBD2, 5 bases. The V gene's germline CDR1 is LNHDA and CDR2 SQIVND (reference sequence). The CDR3 extends over 14 amino acids. V lost 3 bases and J 7 bases, leaving 16 bases between the germline ends. The CDR3 protein is CASSMDSLSGEQYF. CDR3 DNA: TGTGCCAGTAGTATGGACTCCCTCTCGGGAGAGCAGTACTTC.

The table lists this clonotype with a count of one. The chain employs TRBV6-2 or TRBV6-3 and TRBJ1-1, with D possibly being TRBD1 (5 bases). Trimming cost V 10 bases and J 1 base, with 13 bases left between them. CDR3 length equals 13 residues. CDR1 and CDR2 (germline): MNHEY, SVGEGT. The CDR3 loop is CAIKNGQNTEAFF. The CDR3 DNA follows: TGTGCCATCAAAAATGGACAGAACACTGAAGCTTTCTTT.

This clonotype was detected only a few times. V gene TRBV6-1 combines with J gene TRBJ1-6, with D maybe TRBD1 (5 bases). This CDR3 has 17 residues. V was trimmed by 6 bases and J by 8 bases, leaving 23 bases between them. The germline CDR1 and CDR2 sequences are MNHNS and SASEGT. The CDR3 is CASSPDPRDLTYSPLHF. CDR3 DNA: TGTGCCAGCAGCCCTGACCCCCGGGACCTAACTTATTCACCCCTCCACTTT.

The V gene is TRBV12-3 or TRBV12-4, the J gene TRBJ2-5; TRBD1 matches 7 bases. This CDR3 comprises 16 residues. V shed 5 bases and J 4 bases; nucleotides not matched to a gene: 13. CDR3 sequence: CASSLNAKDRRETQYF. The CDR3 nucleotides read TGTGCCAGCAGTCTCAATGCGAAGGACAGGAGAGAGACCCAGTACTTC.

The chain uses TRBV9 and TRBJ2-7; 9 bases fit TRBD2. Germline CDR1 is SGDLS and CDR2 is YYNGEE. The V gene end was trimmed by 3 bases and the J gene end by 6 bases; junction bases not matched to a gene: 10. CDR3 length: 15 amino acids. This CDR3 is CASSASGVTSGEQYF. The CDR3, as DNA: TGTGCCAGCAGCGCTAGCGGGGTGACGTCGGGCGAGCAGTACTTC.

This clonotype was seen ten or more times. J is TRBJ1-2 and V is TRBV28, with D unresolved. Trimming took 5 bases from V and 4 from J, leaving 11 bases between them. The germline gives CDR1 MDHEN, CDR2 SYDVKM. This CDR3 contains 13 residues. CDR3 DNA sequence: TGTGCCAGCAGTCCGACGGCCCTCTATGGCTACACCTTC. Translating it yields CASSPTALYGYTF.

This clonotype appeared many times. The genes are TRBV7-2 and TRBJ2-7; D unclear. V was shortened by 3 bases and J by 0 bases, with 9 bases between the two germline ends. The germline gives CDR1 SGHTA, CDR2 FQGNSA. This CDR3 is 14 amino acids long. DNA of the CDR3: TGTGCCAGCAGCTTGTGGGAAACCTCCTACGAGCAGTACTTC. This translates into CASSLWETSYEQYF. The full variable domain, rest sourced from reference TRBV7-2 and TRBJ2-7, is GAGVSQSPSNKVTEKGKDVELRCDPISGHTALYWYRQSLGQGLEFLIYFQGNSAPDKSGLPSDRFSAERTGGSVSTLTIQRTQQEDSAVYLCASSLWETSYEQYFGPGTRLTVT.

The rearrangement links TRBV6-1 to TRBJ1-3, with D uncertain. Germline V lookup: CDR1 MNHNS, CDR2 SASEGT. The CDR3 is made up of 15 amino acids. Trimming left V 9 bases short and J 0 bases short, with 15 bases between. CDR3 sequence (DNA): TGTGCCAGTAGCCTAACGTTGCCCTCTGGAAACACCATATATTTT. Its translation: CASSLTLPSGNTIYF.

As for this clonotype: This is likely a read error, given that the CDR3 carries no conserved phenylalanine or tryptophan at its end. No DNA is shown, since the ends of the CDR3 on it are uncertain; the CDR3 is the one TCRdb lists. J is TRBJ1-2 and V is TRBV19; TRBD1, the table's D call, was not compared with the DNA. The CDR3 is 13 residues long, counting both termini. The germline CDR1 and CDR2 sequences are LNHDA and SQIVND (reference sequence). The CDR3 loop is CASSPTTWTLEEI.

The rearrangement joins TRBV12-3 or TRBV12-4 to TRBJ1-2; tentative D call: TRBD1 (6 bases). The ends were cut back, 10 bases at V and 8 bases at J, with 26 bases in the middle. This CDR3 contains 15 residues. For the CDR3, the DNA is TGTGCCACCAAATCCTTCCAGGGGCCCGGGTACGGCTACACCTTC. The encoded protein is CATKSFQGPGYGYTF.

This clonotype has ten or more counts. The rearrangement joins TRBV6-5 to TRBJ2-3; D gene uncertain. CDR3 length equals 15 residues. The V end was cut by 2 bases, the J end by 5 bases, with 14 bases between. Germline-derived CDR1 and CDR2 are MNHEY and SVGAGI. The CDR3 nucleotides read TGTGCCAGCAGTTACGATTCACTGGGCAAAGATACGCAGTATTTT. This encodes CASSYDSLGKDTQYF.

This clonotype was recorded many times. The chain employs TRBV6-1 and TRBJ2-7; D is undetermined. Germline-derived CDR1 and CDR2 are MNHNS and SASEGT. Trimming removed 6 bases at V and 3 bases at J, with 15 bases between. The CDR3 runs to 14 residues. The CDR3 is CASSPLRSLYEQYF. As DNA, the CDR3 is TGTGCCAGCAGCCCCCTAAGATCGCTCTACGAGCAGTACTTC.

This clonotype has ten or more counts. The V gene is TRBV6-2 or TRBV6-3, the J gene TRBJ2-2; D may be TRBD2 (6 bases). Trimming stripped 8 bases from V and 3 bases from J, with 10 bases between. This CDR3 region has 13 residues. Germline assignment: CDR1 MNHEY and CDR2 SVGEGT. CDR3 in amino acids: CASSGADTGELFF. CDR3 coding DNA: TGTGCCAGCTCGGGAGCTGACACCGGGGAGCTGTTTTTT.

The chain carries TRBV6-5 and TRBJ2-5; D possibly corresponds to TRBD1 (6 bases). The V end lost 2 bases, the J end lost 5 bases, and 21 bases lay between the germline ends. Germline V gene sequence: CDR1 MNHEY, CDR2 SVGAGI. The CDR3 has 17 residues. The CDR3: CASSYDPQGIPEETQYF. The DNA for the CDR3 is TGTGCCAGCAGTTACGACCCCCAGGGGATTCCGGAGGAGACCCAGTACTTC.

This clonotype was counted at least ten times. In DNA, the CDR3 is TGTGCCAGCAGTTTGGAAAGGGGGAGTGATCAGCCCCAGCATTTT. Translation gives CASSLERGSDQPQHF. V gene TRBV28 combines with J gene TRBJ1-5, with TRBD1 as a possible D gene (6 bases). The CDR3 covers 15 residues. V lost 3 bases and J 5 bases, leaving 14 bases between the germline ends. In germline, CDR1 is MDHEN, CDR2 SYDVKM.

This clonotype was observed many times. The rearrangement links TRBV6-5 to TRBJ2-5, with D unresolved. The germline V and J ends were trimmed by 2 bases and 6 bases, with 4 bases remaining between them. The CDR3 length is 11 residues. Germline lookup yields CDR1 MNHEY and CDR2 SVGAGI. The CDR3 loop reads CASSYGKTQYF. The CDR3, as DNA: TGTGCCAGCAGTTACGGGAAGACCCAGTACTTC.

This clonotype was detected ten times or more. This chain connects TRBV12-3 or TRBV12-4 to TRBJ2-7; TRBD1 or TRBD2 may be the D gene (5 bases each). CDR3 length: 14 residues. Trimming removed 7 bases at V and 7 bases at J, with 20 bases between. CDR3 bases: TGTGCCAGCACCTCATCGGGGCGGGTCGGGGAGCAGTACTTC. Its protein product is CASTSSGRVGEQYF.

This clonotype appeared many times. This chain uses TRBV27 with TRBJ1-2, with TRBD1 identical over 7 bases. The CDR3 runs to 17 residues. J was trimmed by 8 bases and V by 8 bases; bases with no gene match: 23. The germline V gene has CDR1 MNHEY and CDR2 SMNVEV (reference sequence). The CDR3 DNA follows: TGTGCCAGCTCTATCATCTCAGTCCAGGGGGTGGAGATGGGCTACACCTTC. It yields the protein CASSIISVQGVEMGYTF.

The chain couples TRBV25-1 to TRBJ2-5; TRBD2 matches at 7 bases. Unmatched junction bases numbered 14, after V lost 3 bases and J lost 4 bases. The CDR3 spans 17 residues. Germline CDR1 reads MGHDK; CDR2 reads SYGVNS. CDR3 residues: CASSDNFRASGSETQYF. CDR3 DNA: TGTGCCAGCAGTGATAATTTTAGGGCTAGCGGCTCAGAGACCCAGTACTTC.

This clonotype was observed at least ten times. The chain has TRBV12-3 or TRBV12-4 and TRBJ2-7, with 7 bases lining up with TRBD2. The V and J ends lost 1 base and 0 bases, in that order; junction bases with no gene match: 9. This CDR3 has 17 residues. The CDR3 spells CASSLGASGYNSYEQYF. Written as DNA, the CDR3 is TGTGCCAGCAGTTTAGGGGCTAGCGGCTACAACTCCTACGAGCAGTACTTC.

This chain joins TRBV7-3 and TRBJ2-2, with D possibly being TRBD2 (5 bases). Between the trimmed V and J ends, which lost 6 bases and 7 bases, there was a span of 15 bases. The CDR3 has 14 residues. Germline CDR1 reads SGHTA; CDR2 reads FQGTGA. CDR3 sequence (DNA): TGTGCCAGCAGTCTTACCAACGAGGGCGGGGAGCTGTTTTTT. Encoded protein: CASSLTNEGGELFF.